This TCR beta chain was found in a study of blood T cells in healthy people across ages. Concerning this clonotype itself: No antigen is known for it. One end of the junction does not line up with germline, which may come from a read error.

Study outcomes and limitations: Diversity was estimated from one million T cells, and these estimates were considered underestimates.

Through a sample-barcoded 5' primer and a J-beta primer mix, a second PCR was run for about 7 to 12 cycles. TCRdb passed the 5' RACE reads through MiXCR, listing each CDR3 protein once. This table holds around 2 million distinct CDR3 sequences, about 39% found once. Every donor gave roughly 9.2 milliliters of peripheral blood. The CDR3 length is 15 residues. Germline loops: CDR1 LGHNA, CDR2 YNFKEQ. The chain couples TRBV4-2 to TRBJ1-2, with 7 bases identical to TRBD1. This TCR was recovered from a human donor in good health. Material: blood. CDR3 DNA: TGTGCCAGCAGCCAAAATCCGAGGGGGCTCTATGACTACACCTTC. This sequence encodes CASSQNPRGLYDYTF.